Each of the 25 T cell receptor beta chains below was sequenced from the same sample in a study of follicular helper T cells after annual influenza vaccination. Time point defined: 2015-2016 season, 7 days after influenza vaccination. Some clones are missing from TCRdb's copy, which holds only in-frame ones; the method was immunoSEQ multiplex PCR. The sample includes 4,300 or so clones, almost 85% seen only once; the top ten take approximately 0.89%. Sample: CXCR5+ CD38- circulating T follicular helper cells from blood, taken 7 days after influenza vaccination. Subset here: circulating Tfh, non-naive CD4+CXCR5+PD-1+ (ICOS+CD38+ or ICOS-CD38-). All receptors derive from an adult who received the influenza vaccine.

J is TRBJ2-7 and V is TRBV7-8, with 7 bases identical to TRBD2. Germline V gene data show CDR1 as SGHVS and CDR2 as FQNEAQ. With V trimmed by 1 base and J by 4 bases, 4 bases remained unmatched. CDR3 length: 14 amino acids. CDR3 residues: CASSLVDSGYEQYF. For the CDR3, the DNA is TGTGCCAGCAGCTTAGTCGATAGCGGGTACGAGCAGTACTTC.

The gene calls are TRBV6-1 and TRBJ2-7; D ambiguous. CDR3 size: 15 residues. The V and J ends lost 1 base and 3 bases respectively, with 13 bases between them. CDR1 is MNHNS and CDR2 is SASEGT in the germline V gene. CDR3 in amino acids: CASSEGASLSYEQYF. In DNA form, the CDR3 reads TGTGCCAGCAGTGAAGGTGCGTCTTTAAGCTACGAGCAGTACTTC.

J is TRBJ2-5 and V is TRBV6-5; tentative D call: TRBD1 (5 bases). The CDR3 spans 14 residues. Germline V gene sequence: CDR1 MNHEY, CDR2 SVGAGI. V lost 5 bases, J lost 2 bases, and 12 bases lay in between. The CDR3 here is CASSHRQLQETQYF. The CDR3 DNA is TGTGCCAGCAGTCACCGACAGTTACAAGAGACCCAGTACTTC.

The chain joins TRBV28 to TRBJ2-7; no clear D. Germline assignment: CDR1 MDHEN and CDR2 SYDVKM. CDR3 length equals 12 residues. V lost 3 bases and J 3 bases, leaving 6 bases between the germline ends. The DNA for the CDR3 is TGTGCCAGCAGTTTCCAGCTCTACGAGCAGTACTTC. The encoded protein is CASSFQLYEQYF.

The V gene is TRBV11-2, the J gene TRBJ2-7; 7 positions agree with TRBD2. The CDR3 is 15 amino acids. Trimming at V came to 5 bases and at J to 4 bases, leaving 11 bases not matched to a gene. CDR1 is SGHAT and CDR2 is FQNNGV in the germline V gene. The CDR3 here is CASSRGASGPYEQYF. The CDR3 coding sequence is TGTGCCAGCAGCCGAGGGGCTAGCGGCCCGTACGAGCAGTACTTC.

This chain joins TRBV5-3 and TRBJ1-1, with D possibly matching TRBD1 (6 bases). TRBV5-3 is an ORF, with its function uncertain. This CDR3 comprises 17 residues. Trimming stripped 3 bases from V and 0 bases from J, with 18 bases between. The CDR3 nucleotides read TGTGCCAGAAGCTCCTCAAAGGGCGACAGGATGAACACTGAAGCTTTCTTT. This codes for CARSSSKGDRMNTEAFF.

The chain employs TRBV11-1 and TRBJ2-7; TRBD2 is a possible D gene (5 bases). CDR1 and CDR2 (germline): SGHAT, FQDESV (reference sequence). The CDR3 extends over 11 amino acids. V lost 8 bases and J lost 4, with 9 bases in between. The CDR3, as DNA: TGTGCCAGCGGAGGCGGGTACGAGCAGTACTTC. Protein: CASGGGYEQYF.

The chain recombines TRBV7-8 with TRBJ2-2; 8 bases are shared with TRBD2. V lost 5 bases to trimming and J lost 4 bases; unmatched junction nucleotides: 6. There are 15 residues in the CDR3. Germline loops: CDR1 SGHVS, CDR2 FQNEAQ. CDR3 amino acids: CASSPSGGGTGELFF. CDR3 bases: TGTGCCAGCAGCCCGAGCGGGGGAGGCACCGGGGAGCTGTTTTTT.

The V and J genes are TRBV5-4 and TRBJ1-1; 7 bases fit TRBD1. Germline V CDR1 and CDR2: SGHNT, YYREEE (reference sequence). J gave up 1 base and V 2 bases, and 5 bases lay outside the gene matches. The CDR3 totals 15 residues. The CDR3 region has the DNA TGTGCCAGCAGCTTAACAGGGGTTAAGAACACTGAAGCTTTCTTT. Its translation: CASSLTGVKNTEAFF.

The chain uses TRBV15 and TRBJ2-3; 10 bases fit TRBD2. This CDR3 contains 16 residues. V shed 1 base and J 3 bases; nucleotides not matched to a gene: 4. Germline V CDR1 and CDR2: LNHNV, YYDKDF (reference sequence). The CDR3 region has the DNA TGTGCCACCAGCAGAGTGAGCGGGAGGGGAACAGATACGCAGTATTTT. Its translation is CATSRVSGRGTDTQYF. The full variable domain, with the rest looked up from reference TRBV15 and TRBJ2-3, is DAMVIQNPRYQVTQFGKPVTLSCSQTLNHNVMYWYQQKSSQAPKLLFHYYDKDFNNEADTPDNFQSRRPNTSFCFLDIRSPGLGDTAMYLCATSRVSGRGTDTQYFGPGTRLTVL.

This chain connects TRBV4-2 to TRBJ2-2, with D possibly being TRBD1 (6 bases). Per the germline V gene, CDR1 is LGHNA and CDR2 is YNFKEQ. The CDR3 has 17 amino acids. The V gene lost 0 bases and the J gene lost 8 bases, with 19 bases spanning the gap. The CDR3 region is CASSQEGTLVDSGELFF. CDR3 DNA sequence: TGTGCCAGCAGCCAAGAAGGGACACTGGTGGATTCAGGGGAGCTGTTTTTT.

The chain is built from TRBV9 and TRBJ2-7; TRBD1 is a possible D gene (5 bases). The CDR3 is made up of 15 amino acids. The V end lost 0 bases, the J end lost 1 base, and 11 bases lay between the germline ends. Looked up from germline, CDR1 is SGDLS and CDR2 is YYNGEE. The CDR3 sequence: CASSVEGRGSYEQYF. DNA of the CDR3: TGTGCCAGCAGCGTAGAAGGAAGGGGATCCTACGAGCAGTACTTC.

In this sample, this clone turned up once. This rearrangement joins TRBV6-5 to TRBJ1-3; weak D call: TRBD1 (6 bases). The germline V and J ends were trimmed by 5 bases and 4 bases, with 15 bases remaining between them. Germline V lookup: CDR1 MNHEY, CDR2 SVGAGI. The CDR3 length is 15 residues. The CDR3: CASSRQGSEGNTIYF. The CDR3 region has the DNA TGTGCCAGCAGTCGCCAGGGGTCAGAAGGAAACACCATATATTTT.

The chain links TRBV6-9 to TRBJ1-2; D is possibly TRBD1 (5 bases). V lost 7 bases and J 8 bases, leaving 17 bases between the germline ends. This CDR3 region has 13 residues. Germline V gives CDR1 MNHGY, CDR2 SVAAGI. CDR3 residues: CASTSFRGAGYTF. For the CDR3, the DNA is TGTGCCAGCACCTCCTTTCGGGGCGCGGGCTACACCTTC.

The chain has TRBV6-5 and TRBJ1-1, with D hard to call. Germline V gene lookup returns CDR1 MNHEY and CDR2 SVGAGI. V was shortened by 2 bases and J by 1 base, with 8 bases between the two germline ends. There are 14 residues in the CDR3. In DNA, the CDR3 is TGTGCCAGCAGTTACCAGTTTGGGAACACTGAAGCTTTCTTT. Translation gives CASSYQFGNTEAFF.

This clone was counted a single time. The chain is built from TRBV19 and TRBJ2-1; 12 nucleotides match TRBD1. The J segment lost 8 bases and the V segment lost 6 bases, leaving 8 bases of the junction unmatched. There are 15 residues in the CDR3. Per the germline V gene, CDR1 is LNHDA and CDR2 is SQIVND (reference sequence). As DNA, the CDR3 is TGTGCCAGTAGGGGCGGGACAGGGGGCATCGATGAGCAGTTCTTC. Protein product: CASRGGTGGIDEQFF.

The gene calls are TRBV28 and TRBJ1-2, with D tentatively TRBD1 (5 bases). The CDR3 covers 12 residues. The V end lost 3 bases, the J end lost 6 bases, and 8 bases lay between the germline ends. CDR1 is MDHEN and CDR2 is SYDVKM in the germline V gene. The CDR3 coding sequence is TGTGCCAGCAGTTTTGACAGAAATGGCTACACCTTC. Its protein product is CASSFDRNGYTF.

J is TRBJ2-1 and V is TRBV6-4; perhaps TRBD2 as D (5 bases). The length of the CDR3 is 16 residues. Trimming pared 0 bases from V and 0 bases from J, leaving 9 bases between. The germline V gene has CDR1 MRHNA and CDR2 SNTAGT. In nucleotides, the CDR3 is TGTGCCAGCAGTGACTCGACGGGAAGCTCCTACAATGAGCAGTTCTTC. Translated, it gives CASSDSTGSSYNEQFF.

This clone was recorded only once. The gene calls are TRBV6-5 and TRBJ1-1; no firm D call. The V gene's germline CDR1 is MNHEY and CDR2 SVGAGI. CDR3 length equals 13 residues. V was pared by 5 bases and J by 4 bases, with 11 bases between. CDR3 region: CASSNSGSTEAFF. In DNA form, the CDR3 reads TGTGCCAGCAGTAATTCGGGTAGCACTGAAGCTTTCTTT.

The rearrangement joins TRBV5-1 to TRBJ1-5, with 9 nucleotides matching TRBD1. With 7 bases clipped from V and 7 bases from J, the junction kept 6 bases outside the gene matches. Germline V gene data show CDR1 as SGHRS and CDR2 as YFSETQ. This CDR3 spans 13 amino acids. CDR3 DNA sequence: TGCGCCAGCGCCCCGGGACAGGGCCAGCCCCAGCATTTT. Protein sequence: CASAPGQGQPQHF. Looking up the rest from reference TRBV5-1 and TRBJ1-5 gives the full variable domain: KAGVTQTPRYLIKTRGQQVTLSCSPISGHRSVSWYQQTPGQGLQFLFEYFSETQRNKGNFPGRFSGRQFSNSRSEMNVSTLELGDSALYLCASAPGQGQPQHFGDGTRLSIL.

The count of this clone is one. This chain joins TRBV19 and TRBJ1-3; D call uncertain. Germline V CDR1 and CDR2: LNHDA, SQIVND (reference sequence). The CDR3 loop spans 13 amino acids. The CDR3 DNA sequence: TGTGGGAGCCGGGCAGACTCTGGAAACACCATATATTTT. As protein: CGSRADSGNTIYF.

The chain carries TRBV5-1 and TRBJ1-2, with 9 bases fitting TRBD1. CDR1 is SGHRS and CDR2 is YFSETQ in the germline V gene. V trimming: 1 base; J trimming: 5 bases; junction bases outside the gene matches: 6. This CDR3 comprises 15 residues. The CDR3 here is CASSLRRQGGYGYTF. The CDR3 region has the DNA TGCGCCAGCAGCTTGAGGAGACAGGGGGGATATGGCTACACCTTC.

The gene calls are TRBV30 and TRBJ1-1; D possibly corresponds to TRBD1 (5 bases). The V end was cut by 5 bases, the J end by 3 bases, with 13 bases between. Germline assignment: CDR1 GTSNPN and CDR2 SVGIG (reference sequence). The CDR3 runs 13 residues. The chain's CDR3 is CAWGATAYTEAFF. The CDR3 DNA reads TGTGCCTGGGGCGCGACAGCCTACACTGAAGCTTTCTTT.

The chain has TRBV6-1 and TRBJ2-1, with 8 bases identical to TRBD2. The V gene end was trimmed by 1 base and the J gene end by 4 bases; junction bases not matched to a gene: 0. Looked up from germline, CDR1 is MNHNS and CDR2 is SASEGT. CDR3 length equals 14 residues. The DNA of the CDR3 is TGTGCCAGCAGTGAAGTAGCGGGATACAATGAGCAGTTCTTC. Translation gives CASSEVAGYNEQFF.

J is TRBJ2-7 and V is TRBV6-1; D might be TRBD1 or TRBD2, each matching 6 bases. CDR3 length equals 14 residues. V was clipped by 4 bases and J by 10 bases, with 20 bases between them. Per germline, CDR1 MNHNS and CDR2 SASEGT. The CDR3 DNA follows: TGTGCCAGCAGTGCGGGGGCGGAGGCCCGTTTCCAGTACTTC. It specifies CASSAGAEARFQYF.